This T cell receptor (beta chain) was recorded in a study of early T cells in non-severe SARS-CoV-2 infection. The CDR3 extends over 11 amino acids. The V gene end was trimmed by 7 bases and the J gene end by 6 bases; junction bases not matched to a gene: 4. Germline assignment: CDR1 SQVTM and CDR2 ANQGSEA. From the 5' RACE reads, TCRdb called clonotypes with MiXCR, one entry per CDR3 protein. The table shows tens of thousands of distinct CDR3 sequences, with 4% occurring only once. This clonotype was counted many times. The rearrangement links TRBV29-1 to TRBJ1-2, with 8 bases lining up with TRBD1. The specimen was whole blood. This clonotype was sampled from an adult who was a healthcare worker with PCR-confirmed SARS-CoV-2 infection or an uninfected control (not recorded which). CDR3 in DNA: TGCAGCGCAGACAGGGGCAATGGCTACACCTTC. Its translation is CSADRGNGYTF.